The clone carrying this TCR beta chain was seen a handful of times. This sample is drawn from a study of blood T cells in healthy people across ages. Donors ranged from 6 to 90 years old and were healthy Caucasians in Russia. Trimming cost V 5 bases and J 1 base; bases outside gene matches: 8. The CDR3 is 15 residues long. The V gene's germline CDR1 is SGHTA and CDR2 FQGNSA. The second PCR ran about 6 to 12 cycles with a sample-barcoded 5' primer and J-beta primers. Each CDR3 protein gets one entry after TCRdb re-called the 5' RACE reads with MiXCR. The profile covers 1.5 million to 2 million distinct CDR3 sequences, with roughly 27% appearing a single time and more than 6% taken by the ten largest.

This chain connects TRBV7-2 to TRBJ2-7; 7 bases match TRBD2. The TCR sequence derives from a woman aged 25 to 45 in good health. Source material: blood. Written as DNA, the CDR3 is TGTGCCAGCAGCCCTACTCCGGGGGGATCCTACGAGCAGTACTTC. Translation gives CASSPTPGGSYEQYF. The full variable domain, completed using reference TRBV7-2 and TRBJ2-7, is GAGVSQSPSNKVTEKGKDVELRCDPISGHTALYWYRQSLGQGLEFLIYFQGNSAPDKSGLPSDRFSAERTGGSVSTLTIQRTQQEDSAVYLCASSPTPGGSYEQYFGPGTRLTVT.